This entry is about one TCR beta chain. Here immunoSEQ multiplex PCR was the method, and the copy in TCRdb shows in-frame clones only, minus some. The data contain millions of clones, 85% to 95% of them singletons. The data belong to a study of shared clonotypes between healthy human individuals. The sequence was collected from a man aged 18 to 29 in good health. The sample was naive CD4+ T cells sorted from blood. As for subset: CD45RA+ positively selected.

This chain's CDR3 is CASSFNPLAGRVYEQFF. The DNA of the CDR3 is TGTGCCAGCAGCTTCAATCCCCTAGCGGGACGAGTCTATGAGCAGTTCTTC. The genes are TRBV5-8 and TRBJ2-1; 9 positions match TRBD2. J was trimmed by 8 bases and V by 2 bases; bases with no gene match: 14. Germline CDR1 and CDR2: SGHTS and YDEGEE. The CDR3 has 17 amino acids.